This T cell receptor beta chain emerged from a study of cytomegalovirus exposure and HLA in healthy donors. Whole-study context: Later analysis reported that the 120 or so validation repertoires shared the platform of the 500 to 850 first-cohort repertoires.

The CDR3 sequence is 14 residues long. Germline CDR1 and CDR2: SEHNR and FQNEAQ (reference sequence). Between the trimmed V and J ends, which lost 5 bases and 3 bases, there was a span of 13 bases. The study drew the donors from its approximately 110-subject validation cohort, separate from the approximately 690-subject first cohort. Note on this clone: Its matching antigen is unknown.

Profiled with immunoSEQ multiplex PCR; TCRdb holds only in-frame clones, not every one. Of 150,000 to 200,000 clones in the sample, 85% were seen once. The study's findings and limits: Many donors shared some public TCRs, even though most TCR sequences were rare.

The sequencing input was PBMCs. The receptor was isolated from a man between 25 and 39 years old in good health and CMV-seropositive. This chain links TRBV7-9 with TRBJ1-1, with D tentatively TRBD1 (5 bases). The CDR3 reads CASSGGDRDTEAFF. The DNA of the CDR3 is TGTGCCAGCAGCGGGGGGGATAGGGACACTGAAGCTTTCTTT.